This TCR beta chain was recovered during a study of shared clonotypes between healthy human individuals. Per the germline V gene, CDR1 is SGHTA and CDR2 is FQGTGA. This CDR3 comprises 19 residues. Trimming stripped 4 bases from V and 4 bases from J, with 25 bases between. Study-wide results and limits: Sorted-subset sequencing, rarefaction showed, was incomplete despite large depth. The researchers took only blood, and tissue repertoires probably look different.

Investigators spread the genomic DNA of each subset evenly over several immunoSEQ plates. Produced via immunoSEQ multiplex PCR; TCRdb's table is partial and in-frame only. The sample has 2 million to 3 million clones; approximately 93% are singletons. Worth noting for this clone: Antigen specificity is unknown.

Sequencing was done on a sample of naive CD4+ T cells from PBMCs. The subset here: CD45RA+ positively selected. The origin of this receptor is a man aged 18 to 30 in good health. Some clones in this sample may be carry-over from other donors' samples. This sequence joins TRBV7-3 and TRBJ2-2; D might be TRBD1 (6 bases). The CDR3 region is CASSSRHRTEGQGTGELFF. Here the CDR3 DNA reads TGTGCCAGCAGCTCCCGCCATCGGACAGAAGGACAAGGCACCGGGGAGCTGTTTTTT.